This TCR beta chain was profiled in a study of cytomegalovirus exposure and HLA in healthy donors. Details on this clone: Antigen: not known.

The V segment lost 6 bases and the J segment 6 bases; nucleotides outside the gene matches: 15. The length of the CDR3 is 19 residues. The germline V gene has CDR1 KGHSH and CDR2 LQKENI. Study-level results: In vitro assays verified that a few CMV-associated chains recognized CMV antigens specifically. Immune exposure was documented only through CMV serostatus.

Researchers ran the PCR with 60 Vbeta and 13 Jbeta primers. This table comes from immunoSEQ multiplex PCR, and its TCRdb copy is limited to in-frame clones, with some not included. The top ten hold over 2% of the sample, which has roughly 200,000 clones, around 77% seen once. The sequencing input was PBMCs. The rearrangement joins TRBV18 to TRBJ2-2, with 14 bases lining up with TRBD2. This TCR came from a man in his fifties or sixties in good health and CMV-seronegative. CDR3 nucleotides: TGTGCCAGCTCTCGCTCCGTAGTGGGACTAGCGGGAGTCGCCGGGGAGCTGTTTTTT. This gives the protein CASSRSVVGLAGVAGELFF. Drawing the rest from reference TRBV18 and TRBJ2-2, the complete variable domain is NAGVMQNPRHLVRRRGQEARLRCSPMKGHSHVYWYRQLPEEGLKFMVYLQKENIIDESGMPKERFSAEFPKEGPSILRIQQVVRGDSAAYFCASSRSVVGLAGVAGELFFGEGSRLTVL.